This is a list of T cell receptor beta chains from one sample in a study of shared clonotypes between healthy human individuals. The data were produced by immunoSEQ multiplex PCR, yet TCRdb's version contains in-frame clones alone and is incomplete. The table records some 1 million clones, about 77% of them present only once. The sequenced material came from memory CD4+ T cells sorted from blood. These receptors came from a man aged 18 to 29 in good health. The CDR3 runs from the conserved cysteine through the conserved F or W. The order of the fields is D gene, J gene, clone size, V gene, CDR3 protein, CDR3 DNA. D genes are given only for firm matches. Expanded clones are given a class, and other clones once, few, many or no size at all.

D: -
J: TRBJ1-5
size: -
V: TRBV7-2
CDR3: CASSLVGGVDQPQHF
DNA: TGTGCCAGCAGCTTAGTGGGGGGAGTCGATCAGCCCCAGCATTTT

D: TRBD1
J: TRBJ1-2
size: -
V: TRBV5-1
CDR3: CASSLRTGENGYTF
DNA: TGCGCCAGCAGCTTACGGACAGGGGAGAATGGCTACACCTTC

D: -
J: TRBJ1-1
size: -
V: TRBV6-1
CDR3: CASSVGPGARTEAFF
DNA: TGTGCCAGCAGTGTTGGTCCGGGGGCGCGCACTGAAGCTTTCTTT

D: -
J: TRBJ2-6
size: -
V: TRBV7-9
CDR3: CASSLGVGANVLTF
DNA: TGTGCCAGCAGCCTTGGGGTGGGGGCCAACGTCCTGACTTTC

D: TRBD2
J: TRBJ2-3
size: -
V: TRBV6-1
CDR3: CASSELGEGFDTQYF
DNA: TGTGCCAGCAGTGAATTGGGGGAGGGCTTTGATACGCAGTATTTT

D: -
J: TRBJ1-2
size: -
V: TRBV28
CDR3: CASLVTGVGYTF
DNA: TGTGCCAGTTTAGTGACGGGCGTGGGCTACACCTTC

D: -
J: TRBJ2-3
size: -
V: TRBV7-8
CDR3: CASSFRTAWGVTDTQYF
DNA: TGTGCCAGCAGCTTCCGGACGGCTTGGGGCGTCACAGATACGCAGTATTTT

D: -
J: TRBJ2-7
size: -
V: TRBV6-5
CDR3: CASSYSFQISYEQYF
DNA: TGTGCCAGCAGTTACTCGTTTCAAATCTCCTACGAGCAGTACTTC

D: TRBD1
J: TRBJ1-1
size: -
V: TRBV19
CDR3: CASSIGGQASSEAFF
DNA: TGTGCCAGTAGTATTGGGGGACAGGCCTCATCAGAAGCTTTCTTT

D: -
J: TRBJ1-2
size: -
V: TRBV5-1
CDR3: CASTDRGVGYTF
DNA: TGCGCCAGCACGGACAGAGGGGTGGGCTACACCTTC

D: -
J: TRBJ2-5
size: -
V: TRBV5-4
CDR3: CASSLETGGFQVETQYF
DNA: TGTGCCAGCAGCTTGGAAACAGGAGGGTTCCAAGTGGAGACCCAGTACTTC

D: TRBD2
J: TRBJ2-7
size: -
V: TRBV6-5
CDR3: CASSYSGGTSGYEQYF
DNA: TGTGCCAGCAGTTACTCGGGAGGGACTAGCGGATACGAGCAGTACTTC

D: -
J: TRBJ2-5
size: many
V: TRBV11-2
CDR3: CASSLLIQETQYF
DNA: TGTGCCAGCAGCTTATTAATCCAAGAGACCCAGTACTTC

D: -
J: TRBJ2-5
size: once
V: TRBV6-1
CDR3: CASSEVQGIQETQYF
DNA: TGTGCCAGCAGTGAAGTCCAGGGGATCCAAGAGACCCAGTACTTC

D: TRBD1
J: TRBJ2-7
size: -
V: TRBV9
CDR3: CASSPTGIGTYEQYF
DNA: TGTGCCAGCAGCCCGACAGGGATAGGGACCTACGAGCAGTACTTC

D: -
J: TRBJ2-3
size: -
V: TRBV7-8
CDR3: CASSLGGLTDTQYF
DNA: TGTGCCAGCAGCTTAGGGGGGTTAACAGATACGCAGTATTTT

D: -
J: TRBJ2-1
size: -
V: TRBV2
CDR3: CASSVGGTYYNEQFF
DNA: TGTGCCAGCAGTGTCGGCGGGACCTACTACAATGAGCAGTTCTTC

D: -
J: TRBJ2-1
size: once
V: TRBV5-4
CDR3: CASTQPQYNEQFF
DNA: TGTGCCAGCACCCAACCCCAGTACAATGAGCAGTTCTTC

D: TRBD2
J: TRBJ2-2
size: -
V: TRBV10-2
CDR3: CASRTSGITGELFF
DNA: TGCGCCAGCAGGACTAGCGGAATTACCGGGGAGCTGTTTTTT

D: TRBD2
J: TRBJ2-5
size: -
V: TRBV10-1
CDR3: CASSASGGGQETQYF
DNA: TGCGCCAGCAGCGCCAGCGGGGGAGGGCAAGAGACCCAGTACTTC

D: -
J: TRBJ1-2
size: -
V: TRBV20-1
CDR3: CSDSDNYGYTF
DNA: TGCAGTGATTCGGATAACTATGGCTACACCTTC

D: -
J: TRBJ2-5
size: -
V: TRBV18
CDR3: CASSPPSGKTETQYF
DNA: TGTGCCAGCTCACCACCGTCCGGGAAGACAGAGACCCAGTACTTC